A selection of T cell receptor beta chains follows, all from one sample in a study of T cell responses to AZD1222 COVID-19 vaccine. The data were produced by immunoSEQ multiplex PCR, yet TCRdb's version contains in-frame clones alone and is incomplete. The sample carries some 120,000 clones, 85% to 90% recorded once. The starting material was peripheral blood, obtained on day 0 of AZD1222 vaccination. These receptor sequences come from an adult in good health. CDR3s leave out the opening cysteine and the closing phenylalanine or tryptophan.

TRBV6-4	TRBJ2-1	ASSDSGGSPYNEQF
TRBV7-2	TRBJ2-7	ASSLDILAGFEQY
TRBV27	TRBJ1-2	ASSWGGRHYGYT
TRBV3-1/TRBV3-2	TRBJ2-2	ASSQVITGELF
TRBV28	TRBJ1-6	ASSLYGSRYNSPLH
TRBV18	TRBJ1-5	ASSPGSNNQPQH
TRBV5-1	TRBJ2-3	ASSPPGLAGGGADTQY
TRBV5-4	TRBJ2-2	ASRPGTGLNTGELF
TRBV4-2	TRBJ2-3	ASSQDLRTPQGADTQY
TRBV3-1/TRBV3-2	TRBJ2-5	ASSQLRLAGGKETQY
TRBV5-1	TRBJ2-3	ASSLYNTDTQY
TRBV28	TRBJ2-2	ASSLATGGASRSTGELF
TRBV12-3/TRBV12-4	TRBJ2-3	ASSFGGTDTQY
TRBV7-6	TRBJ2-7	ASSPTSEGEYEQY
TRBV30	TRBJ1-2	AWSRGAYGYT
TRBV19	TRBJ1-2	ASRLEERPEHGYT
TRBV20-1	TRBJ2-7	SASQPSGYEQY
TRBV7-8	TRBJ1-2	ASSFVGGGTGYGYT
TRBV27	TRBJ1-5	ASCPGLGNQPQH
TRBV19	TRBJ2-7	ASKTRGQGAYEQY
TRBV25-1	TRBJ2-5	ATKNRVQETQY
TRBV28	TRBJ2-3	ASRGGTADTQY
TRBV7-2	TRBJ2-1	ASSLGGGRSYNEQF
TRBV27	TRBJ2-1	ASSASVSSYNEQF
TRBV20-1	TRBJ2-7	SASAPRASYEQY
TRBV4-1	TRBJ2-5	ASSQDKTRWETQY
TRBV6-5	TRBJ2-7	ASSHRGTPPMLQY
TRBV18	TRBJ1-5	ASSTGRGNQPQH
TRBV5-4	TRBJ1-4	ASSPASSTNEKLF
TRBV2	TRBJ2-7	ASSGTGGYEQY
TRBV6-6	TRBJ2-2	ASGDLAGNTGELF
TRBV5-4	TRBJ2-7	ASSPAARGYEQY
TRBV7-8	TRBJ1-2	ASSLAPTGGGYGYT
TRBV4-2	TRBJ1-5	ASSQVDGWPQH
TRBV6-6	TRBJ1-3	ASSPRPARFSGNTIY
TRBV5-4	TRBJ2-1	ASSSAGIKF
TRBV12-3/TRBV12-4	TRBJ1-1	ASSFPGASAF
TRBV4-2	TRBJ2-4	ASSQDPYGQLAKNIQY
TRBV6-2/TRBV6-3	TRBJ1-5	ASSYGGPNSNQPQH
TRBV19	TRBJ2-1	ASSPGKGVEQF
TRBV30	TRBJ1-2	AWAAGTGGWGYT
TRBV19	TRBJ1-2	ASSISSGTANYGYT
TRBV24-1	TRBJ2-1	ATSDSRGRSGRAGYNEQF
TRBV13	TRBJ1-6	ASSLSGGASPLH